The rows below give T cell receptor beta chains drawn from one sample of a study of T cell repertoires in cytomegalovirus infection. TCRdb used MiXCR to reprocess the reads, holding one entry per CDR3 protein. The sample has about 900,000 distinct CDR3 sequences, approximately 31% seen once; the top ten hold roughly 13%. These TCRs are of unknown antigen specificity. This sample comprised cultured CD8+ T cells from PBMCs, obtained from culture after CMV antigen stimulation. The receptors stem from a human donor in good health (CMV status not recorded). Some clones in this sample may be carry-over from other donors' samples. Both conserved end residues are part of each CDR3. D genes are given only for firm matches. Not all rows give a size; the values are once, few, many and, for expanded clones, a class.

NA NA TRBJ2-1 TRBV5-1 TGCGCCAGCAGCTCGCTGACAGGCCCCTACAATGAGCAGTTCTTC CASSSLTGPYNEQFF
NA NA TRBJ2-5 TRBV18 TGTGCCAGCTCAATGAACGGAGAGTTTCAAGAGACCCAGTACTTC CASSMNGEFQETQYF
NA NA TRBJ1-2 TRBV5-1 TGCGCCAGCAGCTTATGGACGGAAGCTAACTATGGCTACACCTTC CASSLWTEANYGYTF
few TRBD2 TRBJ2-2 TRBV6-1 TGTGCCAGCAGTGAATTTAGGACTAGTTTTGACACCGGGGAGCTGTTTTTT CASSEFRTSFDTGELFF
few TRBD1 TRBJ1-5 TRBV6-5 TGTGCCAGCAGAGGAGGGGGCGAATCCCTTGATCAGCCCCAGCATTTT CASRGGGESLDQPQHF
once NA TRBJ1-1 TRBV2 TGTGCCAGCACTAGAAGGATGAACACTGAAGCTTTCTTT CASTRRMNTEAFF
few NA TRBJ2-1 TRBV12-3/TRBV12-4 TGTGCCAGCAGAGAGGCCCGAAGAGTGGTTGAGCAGTTCTTC CASREARRVVEQFF
many TRBD2 TRBJ2-3 TRBV12-3/TRBV12-4 TGTGCCAGCAGTTTCCCGGGACTAGCGGGGCTGGGAGATACGCAGTATTTT CASSFPGLAGLGDTQYF
many TRBD1 TRBJ1-5 TRBV7-2 TGTGCCAGCAGCCCGGAACTAGGGACAGGCTATAGCAATCAGCCCCAGCATTTT CASSPELGTGYSNQPQHF
NA NA TRBJ1-3 TRBV18 TGTGCCAGCAGCCGGTCGGGGCTGGCTGGCGGAAACACCATATATTTT CASSRSGLAGGNTIYF
NA NA TRBJ1-2 TRBV6-2/TRBV6-3 TGTGCCAGCAGTTACTTCCGTGGCCCTAACTATGGCTACACCTTC CASSYFRGPNYGYTF
NA NA TRBJ1-2 TRBV25-1 TGTGCCAGCAGTCAAGGTGTCTACACCTTC CASSQGVYTF
few NA TRBJ1-2 TRBV12-3/TRBV12-4 TGTGCCAGCATTGGGGAGTCAGGGGAATCATTTAACTATGGCTACACCTTC CASIGESGESFNYGYTF
once TRBD2 TRBJ2-7 TRBV4-1 TGCGCCAGCAGCGGGGGGACTAGATCCTACGAGCAGTACTTC CASSGGTRSYEQYF
few TRBD1 TRBJ1-6 TRBV7-6 TGTGCCAGCAGCCGGGACAGCTTCTATAATTCACCCCTCCACTTT CASSRDSFYNSPLHF
many TRBD2 TRBJ2-5 TRBV7-2 TGTGCCAGCACCCAGTCTTTTAATAGCGGGGGGGCCCTTACCCAGTACTTC CASTQSFNSGGALTQYF
few NA TRBJ1-1 TRBV4-1 TGCGCCAGCAGCCAAGAGGAGGGGGATTACACTGAAGCTTTCTTT CASSQEEGDYTEAFF
NA TRBD2 TRBJ2-1 TRBV27 TGTGCCAGCAGTTTCCGAGCGGGGAGTTACAATGAGCAGTTCTTC CASSFRAGSYNEQFF
few NA TRBJ1-2 TRBV2 TGTGCCAGCAGTGAAGATTTAGTGGTCGGGACAAATCTTTACACCTTC CASSEDLVVGTNLYTF
NA NA TRBJ2-4 TRBV4-1 TGCGCCAGCAGCCAAGTAACAGGGACGAACATTCAGTACTTC CASSQVTGTNIQYF
few NA TRBJ2-3 TRBV7-6 TGTGCCAGCAGCTTAATTCATGCAGATACGCAGTATTTT CASSLIHADTQYF
NA TRBD1 TRBJ1-2 TRBV6-6 TGTGCCAGCAGTTACTCGCCCCTTTTACCACGACAGGGAGCGGAAGGCTACACCTTC CASSYSPLLPRQGAEGYTF
NA TRBD1 TRBJ1-2 TRBV7-4 TGTGCCAGCAGCTTAGGGGGACAGGGGGCGATTAACTATGGCTACACCTTC CASSLGGQGAINYGYTF
NA TRBD1 TRBJ1-1 TRBV5-4 TGTGCCAGCAACAACCCGACAGGGGCCGCTACTGAAGCTTTCTTT CASNNPTGAATEAFF
few NA TRBJ1-5 TRBV7-8 TGTGCCAGCAGCTATGTTGGGGGAATCGATCAGCCCCAGCATTTT CASSYVGGIDQPQHF
few TRBD1 TRBJ2-5 TRBV4-3 TGCGCCAGCAGCCAAGATGTACAGGGGGTGAGGGAGACCCAGTACTTC CASSQDVQGVRETQYF
NA TRBD1 TRBJ2-1 TRBV4-1 TGCGCCAGCAGCCAAGATTTGCGACAGGGGCCGTTACCCTCCTACAATGAGCAGTTCTTC CASSQDLRQGPLPSYNEQFF
NA NA TRBJ2-1 TRBV28 TGTGCCAGCAGTTTATCGAGGGGAAAAGAGTCCGCGGCACCCTTCGAGCAGTTCTTC CASSLSRGKESAAPFEQFF
few NA TRBJ2-1 TRBV20-1 TGCAGTGCTAGAGATCGGGGGAAGGTGACCTACAATGAGCAGTTCTTC CSARDRGKVTYNEQFF
few NA TRBJ1-1 TRBV19 TGTGCCACGATGGGGCCGAAACTTTTCTTT CATMGPKLFF
many TRBD1 TRBJ2-1 TRBV7-2 TGTGCCAGCAGCTTCCTAGGGACAGGTCTAGAGCAGTTCTTC CASSFLGTGLEQFF
NA NA TRBJ1-1 TRBV28 TGTGCCAGCAGTCGTTACCTATGGGGGAAGAACACTGAAGCTTTCTTT CASSRYLWGKNTEAFF
NA NA TRBJ1-1 TRBV4-1 TGCGCCAGCAGCCACACGGGCGCGGAAACTGAAGCTTTCTTT CASSHTGAETEAFF
once TRBD2 TRBJ2-5 TRBV2 TGTGCCAGCAGTACCCCTAGCGGTGGGCTGGGGTCCCAGTACTTC CASSTPSGGLGSQYF
once TRBD2 TRBJ2-1 TRBV11-2 TGTGCCAGCAGCTTACTCCGGACTAGCGGGGGGTGGGAGCAGTTCTTC CASSLLRTSGGWEQFF
few NA TRBJ1-4 TRBV6-1 TGTGCCAGCAGTGAAGCTACAGTTACAACAACTAATGAAAAACTGTTTTTT CASSEATVTTTNEKLFF
few NA TRBJ2-7 TRBV7-9 TGTGCCGAGGCAGTCGACGAGCAGTACTTC CAEAVDEQYF
NA NA TRBJ1-5 TRBV6-2/TRBV6-3 TGTGCCAGCAGTTACACGGATCAGCCCCAGCATTTT CASSYTDQPQHF
few NA TRBJ2-7 TRBV7-6 TGTGCCAGCAGCCAAGGGGGGGGGGCCCCCTACGAGCAGTACTTC CASSQGGGAPYEQYF
NA NA TRBJ2-5 TRBV5-1 TGCGCCAGCAGAACCGGGTCCCCGGAGACCCAGTACTTC CASRTGSPETQYF
few TRBD1 TRBJ1-1 TRBV6-1 TGTGCCAGCATTCGGGACAGGATCCCGAACACTGAAGCTTTCTTT CASIRDRIPNTEAFF
many TRBD1 TRBJ1-2 TRBV6-4 TGTGCCAGCAGTGACTCCGAACAGGGGAACGACTATGGCTACACCTTC CASSDSEQGNDYGYTF